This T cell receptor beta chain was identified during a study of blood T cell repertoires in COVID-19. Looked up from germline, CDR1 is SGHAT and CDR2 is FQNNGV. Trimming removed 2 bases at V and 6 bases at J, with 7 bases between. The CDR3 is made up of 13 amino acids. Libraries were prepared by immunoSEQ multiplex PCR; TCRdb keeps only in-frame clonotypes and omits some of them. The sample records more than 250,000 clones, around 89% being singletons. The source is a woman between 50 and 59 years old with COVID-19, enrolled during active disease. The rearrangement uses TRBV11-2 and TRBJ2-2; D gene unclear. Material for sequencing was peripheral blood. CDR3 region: CASSLSLSGELFF. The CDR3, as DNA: TGTGCCAGCAGCTTATCCCTTTCCGGGGAGCTGTTTTTT.